This passage covers 29 T cell receptor beta chains from one sample sequenced in a study of shared clonotypes between healthy human individuals. Profiling relied on immunoSEQ multiplex PCR, and the TCRdb table lists in-frame clones only, not all of them. The sample gives fewer than 550,000 clones, roughly 85% of which show up once; roughly an eighth is in the top ten. Input material: PBMCs. These receptor sequences come from a woman between 35 and 50 years old in good health. Some clones in this sample may be carry-over from other donors' samples.

V and J are TRBV28 and TRBJ2-7, with D unclear. The CDR3 is 12 residues long. Germline V gene data show CDR1 as MDHEN and CDR2 as SYDVKM. Trimming took off 6 bases at V and 6 bases at J, with 12 bases between the two ends. This chain's CDR3 is CASRADPGEQYF. The CDR3 coding sequence is TGTGCCAGCAGGGCGGACCCGGGCGAGCAGTACTTC.

The chain uses TRBV6-6 and TRBJ2-3; D gene ambiguous. Germline V gene lookup returns CDR1 MNHNY and CDR2 SVGAGI (reference sequence). V gave up 2 bases and J gave up 4 bases, with 7 bases separating them. The CDR3 consists of 13 residues. This CDR3 reads CASSYVGSDTQYF. Here the CDR3 DNA reads TGTGCCAGCAGTTACGTTGGCTCAGATACGCAGTATTTT.

This clone has ten or more counts. This CDR3 reads CASSPTGLAELSGNTIYF. DNA of the CDR3: TGCGCCAGCAGCCCGACAGGGCTAGCCGAGCTATCTGGAAACACCATATATTTT. The rearrangement uses TRBV5-1 and TRBJ1-3, with 7 nucleotides matching TRBD1. Germline CDR1 and CDR2: SGHRS and YFSETQ. The CDR3 is made up of 18 amino acids. J gave up 1 base and V 4 bases, and 14 bases lay outside the gene matches. The complete variable domain, with remaining parts taken from reference TRBV5-1 and TRBJ1-3, reads KAGVTQTPRYLIKTRGQQVTLSCSPISGHRSVSWYQQTPGQGLQFLFEYFSETQRNKGNFPGRFSGRQFSNSRSEMNVSTLELGDSALYLCASSPTGLAELSGNTIYFGEGSWLTVV.

The chain joins TRBV10-3 to TRBJ1-4, with D hard to call. The germline V gene has CDR1 ENHRY and CDR2 SYGVKD. V was cut by 3 bases and J by 3 bases, with 14 bases left in between. CDR3 length: 16 residues. CDR3 nucleotide sequence: TGTGCCATCAGTGAATCAAGCGGGCGACCTAATGAAAAACTGTTTTTT. Residues: CAISESSGRPNEKLFF.

This chain joins TRBV10-3 and TRBJ1-1, with D perhaps TRBD1 (6 bases). Trimming pared 2 bases from V and 4 bases from J, leaving 14 bases between. The CDR3 is made up of 15 amino acids. Germline lookup yields CDR1 ENHRY and CDR2 SYGVKD. CDR3 loop: CAISEGGAGGTEAFF. The DNA for the CDR3 is TGTGCCATCAGTGAGGGGGGCGCGGGTGGCACTGAAGCTTTCTTT.

The chain has TRBV19 and TRBJ2-7, with D unclear. CDR3 length: 15 residues. V was shortened by 3 bases and J by 1 base, with 13 bases between the two germline ends. Germline V gives CDR1 LNHDA, CDR2 SQIVND (reference sequence). The CDR3 bases are TGTGCCAGTAGTATTATAGGGCAGCCTTCCTACGAGCAGTACTTC. It specifies CASSIIGQPSYEQYF.

The chain couples TRBV2 to TRBJ1-5; 8 bases match TRBD1. The CDR3 spans 13 residues. Germline V gene lookup returns CDR1 SNHLY and CDR2 FYNNEI. The V segment lost 6 bases and the J segment 6 bases; nucleotides outside the gene matches: 4. CDR3 sequence (DNA): TGTGCCAGCAGGGACAGGGTAGGTCAGCCCCAGCATTTT. Translation: CASRDRVGQPQHF.

This clone was recorded at least ten times. The chain has TRBV28 and TRBJ2-2, with TRBD2 matching 7 bases. V gave up 8 bases and J gave up 5 bases; unmatched junction bases: 11. CDR1 and CDR2 from the germline V gene are MDHEN and SYDVKM. The CDR3 has 15 amino acids. The CDR3 is CASSPGRVETGELFF. The CDR3 bases are TGTGCCAGCTCCCCAGGGAGGGTCGAGACCGGGGAGCTGTTTTTT.

CDR3 loop: CASSTQTSGSYEQYF. The CDR3 coding sequence is TGTGCCAGTAGTACTCAAACTAGCGGGAGTTACGAGCAGTACTTC. The J gene is TRBJ2-7, the V gene TRBV19, with 11 bases matching TRBD2. V lost 4 bases and J lost 4; bases outside the gene matches: 6. Germline CDR1 LNHDA, CDR2 SQIVND (reference sequence). The CDR3 runs 15 residues.

This rearrangement joins TRBV10-2 to TRBJ2-7; D tentatively reads TRBD1 or TRBD2 (5 bases each). The CDR3 has 15 residues. Germline V gives CDR1 WSHSY, CDR2 SAAADI. V lost 3 bases, J lost 0 bases, and 12 bases lay in between. CDR3 DNA sequence: TGCGCCAGCAGTGATCAGGGAGACTACTCCTACGAGCAGTACTTC. Translating it yields CASSDQGDYSYEQYF.

This clone was detected a few times. This chain links TRBV2 with TRBJ2-1; 7 positions agree with TRBD1. V shed 4 bases, J shed 2 bases, and the junction held 8 bases outside the gene matches. Germline CDR1 SNHLY, CDR2 FYNNEI. The CDR3 has 16 amino acids. The chain's CDR3 is CASSASGTGAYNEQFF. In nucleotides, the CDR3 is TGTGCCAGCAGTGCTTCGGGCACAGGGGCCTACAATGAGCAGTTCTTC.

This clone occurred a few times. This chain joins TRBV6-4 and TRBJ1-5; TRBD1 matches at 10 bases. The J segment lost 2 bases and the V segment lost 2 bases, leaving 0 bases of the junction unmatched. Germline V gives CDR1 MRHNA, CDR2 SNTAGT. The CDR3 totals 15 residues. CDR3 amino acids: CASSDGTGGNQPQHF. The DNA of the CDR3 is TGTGCCAGCAGTGACGGGACAGGGGGCAATCAGCCCCAGCATTTT.

CDR3 residues: CASKTGGPGGTDTQYF. For the CDR3, the DNA is TGTGCCAGCAAAACGGGAGGGCCGGGGGGGACAGATACGCAGTATTTT. This rearrangement joins TRBV28 to TRBJ2-3; TRBD2 agrees at 8 bases. The V segment lost 7 bases and the J segment 3 bases; nucleotides outside the gene matches: 12. Germline assignment: CDR1 MDHEN and CDR2 SYDVKM. The CDR3 extends over 16 amino acids.

V and J are TRBV7-8 and TRBJ2-1; D may match TRBD1 or TRBD2 (5 bases each). This CDR3 is built from 16 residues. Germline V CDR1 and CDR2: SGHVS, FQNEAQ. Trimming removed 1 base at V and 3 bases at J, with 13 bases between. The CDR3 region has the DNA TGTGCCAGCAGCTTAGGACGGGGTGGGGGCTACAATGAGCAGTTCTTC. Residues: CASSLGRGGGYNEQFF.

This clone was observed once. The V call is TRBV13, the J call TRBJ1-1, with TRBD1 matching 10 bases. The CDR3 has 14 residues. Germline CDR1 reads PRHDT; CDR2 reads FYEKMQ (reference sequence). Trimming at V came to 5 bases and at J to 1 base, leaving 1 base not matched to a gene. The chain's CDR3 is CASSGDRGNTEAFF. The CDR3, as DNA: TGTGCCAGCAGCGGGGACAGGGGGAACACTGAAGCTTTCTTT.

Concerning this clone: A much larger clonotype is one base distant, so this may be a read error. The same CDR3 also results from other DNA sequences found in this sample. This rearrangement joins TRBV4-1 to TRBJ2-5, with D perhaps TRBD1 (5 bases). CDR3 size: 14 residues. CDR1 and CDR2 from the germline V gene are MGHRA and YSYEKL. The CDR3 DNA is TGCGCCAGCAGCCAAGGATTCAGGGAAGAGACTCAGTACTTC. It specifies CASSQGFREETQYF.

The rearrangement uses TRBV5-1 and TRBJ2-5, with D hard to call. V was cut by 0 bases and J by 1 base, with 7 bases left in between. CDR1 and CDR2 (germline): SGHRS, YFSETQ. There are 14 residues in the CDR3. CDR3: CASSLGQFQETQYF. The CDR3 coding sequence is TGCGCCAGCAGCTTGGGGCAGTTCCAAGAGACCCAGTACTTC. Complete variable domain (other parts from reference TRBV5-1 and TRBJ2-5): KAGVTQTPRYLIKTRGQQVTLSCSPISGHRSVSWYQQTPGQGLQFLFEYFSETQRNKGNFPGRFSGRQFSNSRSEMNVSTLELGDSALYLCASSLGQFQETQYFGPGTRLLVL.

The rearrangement joins TRBV27 to TRBJ2-3, with D perhaps being TRBD1 or TRBD2 (5 bases each). Looked up from germline, CDR1 is MNHEY and CDR2 is SMNVEV (reference sequence). Trimming took off 1 base at V and 8 bases at J, with 16 bases between the two ends. The CDR3 runs to 15 residues. The CDR3 DNA sequence: TGTGCCAGCAGTTTATGGGGGAGCTCTCGGGGTACGCAGTATTTT. It translates to CASSLWGSSRGTQYF.

The V and J genes are TRBV18 and TRBJ2-1, with 7 bases that match TRBD2. From germline, CDR1 is KGHSH and CDR2 LQKENI. V lost 2 bases, J lost 4 bases, and 2 bases stayed unmatched. The CDR3 covers 14 residues. The CDR3 is CASSPWGGYNEQFF. CDR3 DNA sequence: TGTGCCAGCTCACCATGGGGGGGGTACAATGAGCAGTTCTTC. The whole variable domain, remainder taken from reference TRBV18 and TRBJ2-1, is NAGVMQNPRHLVRRRGQEARLRCSPMKGHSHVYWYRQLPEEGLKFMVYLQKENIIDESGMPKERFSAEFPKEGPSILRIQQVVRGDSAAYFCASSPWGGYNEQFFGPGTRLTVL.

The chain carries TRBV19 and TRBJ1-4; D may be TRBD1 (5 bases). This CDR3 has 15 amino acids. V dropped 3 bases and J dropped 4 bases, with 12 bases sitting between them. CDR1 is LNHDA and CDR2 is SQIVND in the germline V gene (reference sequence). CDR3 sequence reads: CASSIRTSNNEKLFF. Written as DNA, the CDR3 is TGTGCCAGTAGTATCCGGACAAGTAATAATGAAAAACTGTTTTTT. The full variable domain, its missing parts supplied by reference TRBV19 and TRBJ1-4, is DGGITQSPKYLFRKEGQNVTLSCEQNLNHDAMYWYRQDPGQGLRLIYYSQIVNDFQKGDIAEGYSVSREKKESFPLTVTSAQKNPTAFYLCASSIRTSNNEKLFFGSGTQLSVL.

This rearrangement joins TRBV19 to TRBJ2-7, with TRBD2 identical over 12 bases. J lost 5 bases, V lost 1 base, and 3 bases had no gene match. This CDR3 comprises 15 residues. Germline V gene sequence: CDR1 LNHDA, CDR2 SQIVND (reference sequence). The CDR3 region is CASSIATSGSDEQYF. The CDR3 bases are TGTGCCAGTAGTATAGCGACTAGCGGGAGCGACGAGCAGTACTTC.

The V and J genes are TRBV28 and TRBJ2-4; 8 nucleotides align to TRBD1. In germline, CDR1 is MDHEN, CDR2 SYDVKM. The CDR3 runs 15 residues. J lost 5 bases, V lost 6 bases, and 9 bases had no gene match. The CDR3 here is CASSNLDRDENIQYF. In nucleotides, the CDR3 is TGTGCCAGCAGCAACCTGGACAGGGACGAAAACATTCAGTACTTC.

Notes on this clone: Other DNA sequences within the sample encode an identical CDR3. The chain has TRBV5-1 and TRBJ2-7; 11 positions agree with TRBD2. The CDR3 spans 15 residues. Germline V lookup: CDR1 SGHRS, CDR2 YFSETQ. With V trimmed by 0 bases and J by 2 bases, 1 base remained unmatched. CDR3 in DNA: TGCGCCAGCAGCTTGGGACTAGCGGGGACCTACGAGCAGTACTTC. It encodes CASSLGLAGTYEQYF. Full variable domain (missing parts from reference TRBV5-1 and TRBJ2-7): KAGVTQTPRYLIKTRGQQVTLSCSPISGHRSVSWYQQTPGQGLQFLFEYFSETQRNKGNFPGRFSGRQFSNSRSEMNVSTLELGDSALYLCASSLGLAGTYEQYFGPGTRLTVT.

The chain joins TRBV28 to TRBJ2-3, with D possibly being TRBD1 or TRBD2 (6 bases each). The germline V gene encodes CDR1 MDHEN and CDR2 SYDVKM. The V gene lost 10 bases and the J gene lost 0 bases, with 17 bases spanning the gap. The CDR3 has 15 amino acids. This CDR3 reads CANSRGVTSTDTQYF. CDR3 nucleotide sequence: TGTGCCAATTCAAGGGGGGTTACTAGCACAGATACGCAGTATTTT.

The chain links TRBV28 to TRBJ2-2; no definite D call. V lost 7 bases, J lost 1 base, and 7 bases lay in between. The CDR3 extends over 13 amino acids. Per the germline V gene, CDR1 is MDHEN and CDR2 is SYDVKM. The CDR3 here is CASTRRNTGELFF. In nucleotides, the CDR3 is TGTGCCAGCACCCGGCGGAACACCGGGGAGCTGTTTTTT. Complete variable domain (other parts from reference TRBV28 and TRBJ2-2): DVKVTQSSRYLVKRTGEKVFLECVQDMDHENMFWYRQDPGLGLRLIYFSYDVKMKEKGDIPEGYSVSREKKERFSLILESASTNQTSMYLCASTRRNTGELFFGEGSRLTVL.

The chain is built from TRBV28 and TRBJ2-5, with TRBD2 as a possible D gene (5 bases). In germline, CDR1 is MDHEN, CDR2 SYDVKM. CDR3 length equals 14 residues. V was clipped by 6 bases and J by 4 bases, with 15 bases between them. The CDR3 DNA follows: TGTGCCAGCAGCCATACTAGTAGGGTAGAGACCCAGTACTTC. Protein: CASSHTSRVETQYF.

This chain uses TRBV6-1 with TRBJ2-6; TRBD1 matches at 11 bases. Germline V gene lookup returns CDR1 MNHNS and CDR2 SASEGT. There are 18 residues in the CDR3. V was pared by 3 bases and J by 2 bases, with 6 bases of the junction left unmatched. The DNA for the CDR3 is TGTGCCAGCAGTGAGAGGGACAGGGGGATCCCTGGGGCCAACGTCCTGACTTTC. Translation gives CASSERDRGIPGANVLTF.

A few counts support this clone. V is TRBV4-3 and J is TRBJ2-3; D is possibly TRBD1 (6 bases). The CDR3 spans 15 residues. The germline V gene has CDR1 LGHNA and CDR2 YSLEER. V lost 3 bases and J 6 bases, leaving 16 bases between the germline ends. The CDR3 DNA reads as TGCGCCAGCAGCCAGGTACCAGGGGCGGTGGATACGCAGTATTTT. This codes for CASSQVPGAVDTQYF.

This chain uses TRBV5-1 with TRBJ2-3; weak D call: TRBD2 (5 bases). The CDR3 is made up of 14 amino acids. V lost 1 base, J lost 2 bases, and 8 bases lay in between. Looked up from germline, CDR1 is SGHRS and CDR2 is YFSETQ. DNA of the CDR3: TGCGCCAGCAGCTTGCGGGATTACACAGATACGCAGTATTTT. It codes for CASSLRDYTDTQYF.